This T cell receptor beta chain was profiled in a study of T cell responses to AZD1222 COVID-19 vaccine. Overall study findings and caveats: Most donors were white British, females outnumbered males, and clonal diversity was possibly underestimated. Among spike-specific TCRs, nearly half reportedly target unmutated variant regions. Spike-specific TCR breadth rose after two AZD1222 doses, and depth rose as well.

Second-dose intervals of approximately 4 or approximately 12 weeks were pooled. This clone was found once. What it binds is unknown. Germline CDR1 and CDR2: LNHNV and YYDKDF (reference sequence). CDR3 size: 16 residues. The V end lost 0 bases, the J end lost 4 bases, and 15 bases lay between the germline ends. Assay: immunoSEQ multiplex PCR; the TCRdb copy retains only in-frame clones and omits some. The profile shows about 270,000 clones, 90% to 95% of them singletons. V and J are TRBV15 and TRBJ1-1; D uncertain. Sequenced material: peripheral blood, taken 28 days after the second AZD1222 dose. The TCR originated in an adult who received the AZD1222 COVID-19 vaccine. CDR3 nucleotide sequence: TGTGCCACCAGCAGAGATCCCCACGTGGGATCCACTGAAGCTTTCTTT. Amino acids: CATSRDPHVGSTEAFF.